This T cell receptor beta chain was recorded in a study of shared T cell receptors in the human thymus. The table came from immunoSEQ multiplex PCR; TCRdb's copy has only in-frame clones and leaves some out. This sample yields approximately 490,000 clones, of which approximately 80% are seen a single time; less than 0.015% belongs to the top ten. CDR1 is MNHEY, CDR2 SVGAGI, per germline. CDR3 length equals 15 residues. V lost 2 bases, J lost 8 bases, and 4 bases stayed unmatched. This same sample was also part of a study on human thymus T cells.

The sequenced material came from thymocytes. The rearrangement joins TRBV6-5 to TRBJ1-6; TRBD1 matches 9 bases. The sequence was obtained from a boy younger than two with a congenital heart defect. The CDR3 loop reads CASSYRQGVDSPLHF. The CDR3 coding sequence is TGTGCCAGCAGTTACCGACAGGGGGTAGATTCACCCCTCCACTTT.